This T cell receptor beta chain emerged from a study of shared clonotypes between healthy human individuals. About the study: Each donor's CD4 naive and CD4 memory cells filled three plates apiece, CD8 naive two, and CD8 memory one. Study-wide points: Only blood was sampled, and tissue TCR repertoires likely differ from blood ones. In contrast to clonotypes shared by all four donors, non-shared clonotypes had lower generation probabilities.

Regarding this clone: Its antigen is not identified.

This CDR3 comprises 9 residues. The germline V gene has CDR1 SGHTS and CDR2 YDEGEE. V was pared by 2 bases and J by 12 bases, with 3 bases between. The naive CD8 subset, CD45RO-negative cells positively selected for CCR7, excluded terminally differentiated effector memory CD45RA+ cells. Profiled with immunoSEQ multiplex PCR; TCRdb holds only in-frame clones, not every one. The table records hundreds of thousands of clones, approximately 95% of them present only once. The gene calls are TRBV5-8 and TRBJ2-1; D is ambiguous. The TCR comes from a woman aged 25 to 39 in good health. The sample comprised naive CD8+ T cells sorted from blood. The CDR3 coding sequence is TGTGCCAGCAGCTTACCGCAGTTCTTC. It codes for CASSLPQFF.